This entry lists 10 T cell receptor beta chains sequenced from one sample in a study of technical replicates of blood from several donors. This table comes from immunoSEQ multiplex PCR, and its TCRdb copy is limited to in-frame clones, with some not included. The repertoire holds around 97,000 clones, with 95% to 96% as singletons. The sample taken for sequencing was T cells isolated from PBMCs. Source of these receptors: a human donor in good health.

This sequence joins TRBV12-5 and TRBJ2-1; D perhaps matches TRBD2 (6 bases). The CDR3 consists of 18 residues. Trimming shortened V by 0 bases and J by 9 bases, and 24 bases separated the two germline ends. The germline V gene has CDR1 LGHNT and CDR2 FRNRAP. Here the CDR3 reads CASGLVSPSGLSWVEQFF. For the CDR3, the DNA is TGTGCTAGTGGTTTGGTATCCCCCAGCGGGCTCTCCTGGGTTGAGCAGTTCTTC.

This chain uses TRBV2 with TRBJ2-5; 13 bases map to TRBD2. With 6 bases clipped from V and 5 bases from J, the junction kept 6 bases outside the gene matches. The CDR3 covers 15 residues. CDR1 is SNHLY, CDR2 FYNNEI, per germline. The CDR3 coding sequence is TGTGCCAGCAGCAAAGGACTAGCGGGAGATGAGACCCAGTACTTC. It translates to CASSKGLAGDETQYF.

V and J are TRBV28 and TRBJ2-4, with 7 bases aligning to TRBD2. The V segment lost 5 bases and the J segment 16 bases; nucleotides outside the gene matches: 17. Germline V gene sequence: CDR1 MDHEN, CDR2 SYDVKM. CDR3 length: 14 residues. CDR3 coding DNA: TGTGCCAGCAGTCCCGGACTAGGCGGATTTATAGGATACTTC. Its translation: CASSPGLGGFIGYF. Full variable domain (outside the CDR3, taken from reference TRBV28 and TRBJ2-4): DVKVTQSSRYLVKRTGEKVFLECVQDMDHENMFWYRQDPGLGLRLIYFSYDVKMKEKGDIPEGYSVSREKKERFSLILESASTNQTSMYLCASSPGLGGFIGYFGAGTRLSVL.

V and J are TRBV1 and TRBJ2-6; the table's TRBD2 call for D was not verified on the DNA. TRBV1 is classified as a pseudogene. The CDR3 has 15 amino acids. The CDR3 reads CPGRRVPSGANVLTF. CDR3 coding DNA: TGCCCGGGGAGGAGAGTCCCCTCCGGGGCCAACGTCCTGACTTTC.

This chain links TRBV10-1 with TRBJ2-3; TRBD1 is a possible D gene (5 bases). Trimming took off 3 bases at V and 6 bases at J, with 10 bases between the two ends. CDR1 is WNHNN and CDR2 is SYGVQD in the germline V gene (reference sequence). The CDR3 covers 13 residues. CDR3 coding DNA: TGCGCCAGCAGTGAAGGGGTCTCGGATACGCAGTATTTT. Protein: CASSEGVSDTQYF.

The rearrangement joins TRBV7-9 to TRBJ1-4; D gene unclear. Germline V lookup: CDR1 SEHNR, CDR2 FQNEAQ (reference sequence). The CDR3 is made up of 16 amino acids. Deletions cut 2 bases from V and 7 bases from J, with 17 bases between. The CDR3 nucleotides read TGTGCCAGCAGCTTAAATATGGAGAGACCGGGTGAAAAACTGTTTTTT. Translation: CASSLNMERPGEKLFF.

The chain links TRBV10-3 to TRBJ1-1; possibly TRBD1 for D (6 bases). Looked up from germline, CDR1 is ENHRY and CDR2 is SYGVKD. V was clipped by 8 bases and J by 3 bases, with 13 bases between them. The CDR3 covers 13 residues. The CDR3 DNA reads TGTGCCATCCTGGACAGTATTGACACTGAAGCTTTCTTT. Translation: CAILDSIDTEAFF.

The rearrangement links TRBV7-8 to TRBJ2-1; 13 bases line up with TRBD2. Germline-derived CDR1 and CDR2 are SGHVS and FQNEAQ. This CDR3 has 16 residues. J gave up 10 bases and V 5 bases, and 11 bases lay outside the gene matches. CDR3 in amino acids: CASSIPLAGGPSEQFF. Written as DNA, the CDR3 is TGTGCCAGCAGCATACCACTAGCGGGAGGGCCGAGCGAGCAGTTCTTC.

The gene calls are TRBV21-1 and TRBJ2-7; TRBD2 reflects the table's D call only, with no check against the DNA. TRBV21-1 is marked as a pseudogene. The CDR3 consists of 13 residues. CDR3: CASLSSGSHEQYF. The CDR3 DNA sequence: TGTGCCAGCTTATCAAGCGGGAGCCACGAGCAGTACTTC.

The J gene is TRBJ1-1, the V gene TRBV2, with D perhaps TRBD1 (6 bases). Trimming cost V 5 bases and J 1 base, with 11 bases left between them. Germline CDR1 SNHLY, CDR2 FYNNEI. The CDR3 is 14 amino acids. CDR3 protein: CASSLRDKNTEAFF. CDR3 DNA sequence: TGTGCCAGCAGTCTCCGGGACAAGAACACTGAAGCTTTCTTT.